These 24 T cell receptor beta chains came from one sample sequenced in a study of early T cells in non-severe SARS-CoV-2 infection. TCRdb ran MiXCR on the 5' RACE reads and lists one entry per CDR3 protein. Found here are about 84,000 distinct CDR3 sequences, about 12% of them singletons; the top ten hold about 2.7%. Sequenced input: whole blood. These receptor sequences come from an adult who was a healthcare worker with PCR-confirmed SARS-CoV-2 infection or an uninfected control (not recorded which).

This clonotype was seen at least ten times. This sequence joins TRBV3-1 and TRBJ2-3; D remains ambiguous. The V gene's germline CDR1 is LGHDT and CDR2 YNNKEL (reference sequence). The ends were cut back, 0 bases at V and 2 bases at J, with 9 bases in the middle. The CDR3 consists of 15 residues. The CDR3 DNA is TGTGCCAGCAGCCAAGATGAGGCCAACACAGATACGCAGTATTTT. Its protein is CASSQDEANTDTQYF.

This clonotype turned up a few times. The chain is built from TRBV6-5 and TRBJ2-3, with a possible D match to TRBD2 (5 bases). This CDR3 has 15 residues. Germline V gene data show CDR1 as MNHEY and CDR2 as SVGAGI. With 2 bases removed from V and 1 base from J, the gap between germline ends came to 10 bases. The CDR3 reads CASSYDARGTDTQYF. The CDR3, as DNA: TGTGCCAGCAGTTACGACGCGCGGGGCACAGATACGCAGTATTTT.

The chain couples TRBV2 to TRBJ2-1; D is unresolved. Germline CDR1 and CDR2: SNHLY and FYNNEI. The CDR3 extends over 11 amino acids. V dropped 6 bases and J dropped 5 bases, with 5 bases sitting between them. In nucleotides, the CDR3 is TGTGCCAGCAGAAGAAACAATGAGCAGTTCTTC. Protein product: CASRRNNEQFF.

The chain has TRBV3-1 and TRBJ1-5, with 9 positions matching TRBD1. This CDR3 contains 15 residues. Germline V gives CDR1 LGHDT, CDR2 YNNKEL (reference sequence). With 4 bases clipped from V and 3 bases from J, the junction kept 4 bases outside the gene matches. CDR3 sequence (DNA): TGTGCCAGCAGCCGTGGGACAGGGAACAATCAGCCCCAGCATTTT. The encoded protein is CASSRGTGNNQPQHF.

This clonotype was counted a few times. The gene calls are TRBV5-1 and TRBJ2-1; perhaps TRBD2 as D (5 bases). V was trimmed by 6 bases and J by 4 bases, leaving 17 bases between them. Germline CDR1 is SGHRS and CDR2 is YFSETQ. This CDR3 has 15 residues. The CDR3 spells CASTLNPGIYNEQFF. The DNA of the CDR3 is TGCGCCAGCACCTTAAATCCGGGAATTTACAATGAGCAGTTCTTC.

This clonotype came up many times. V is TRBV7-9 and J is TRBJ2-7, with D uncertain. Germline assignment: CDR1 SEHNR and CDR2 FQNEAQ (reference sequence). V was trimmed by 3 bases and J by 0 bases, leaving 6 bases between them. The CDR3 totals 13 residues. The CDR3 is CASSLPSSYEQYF. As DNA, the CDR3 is TGTGCCAGCAGCTTGCCTAGCTCCTACGAGCAGTACTTC.

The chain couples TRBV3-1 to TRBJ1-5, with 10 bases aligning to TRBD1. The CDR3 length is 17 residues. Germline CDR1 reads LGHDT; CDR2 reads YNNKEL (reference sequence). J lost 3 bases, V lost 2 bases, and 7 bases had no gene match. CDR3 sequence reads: CASSQSGTGASNQPQHF. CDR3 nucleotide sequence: TGTGCCAGCAGCCAATCCGGGACAGGGGCTTCCAATCAGCCCCAGCATTTT. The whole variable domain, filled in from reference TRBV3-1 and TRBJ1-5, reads DTAVSQTPKYLVTQMGNDKSIKCEQNLGHDTMYWYKQDSKKFLKIMFSYNNKELIINETVPNRFSPKSPDKAHLNLHINSLELGDSAVYFCASSQSGTGASNQPQHFGDGTRLSIL.

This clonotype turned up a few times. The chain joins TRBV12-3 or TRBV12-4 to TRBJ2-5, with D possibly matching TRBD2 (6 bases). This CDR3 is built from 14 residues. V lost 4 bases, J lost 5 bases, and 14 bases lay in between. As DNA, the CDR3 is TGTGCCAGCAGTTCCCATCGGGACTTCGAGACCCAGTACTTC. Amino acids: CASSSHRDFETQYF.

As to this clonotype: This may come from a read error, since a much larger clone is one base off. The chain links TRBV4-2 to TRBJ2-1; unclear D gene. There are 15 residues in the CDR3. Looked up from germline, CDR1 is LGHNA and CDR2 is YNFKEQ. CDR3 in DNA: TGTGTCAGCAGCCAAGATGCTAGTTGGAACAATGAGCAGTTCTTC. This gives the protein CVSSQDASWNNEQFF.

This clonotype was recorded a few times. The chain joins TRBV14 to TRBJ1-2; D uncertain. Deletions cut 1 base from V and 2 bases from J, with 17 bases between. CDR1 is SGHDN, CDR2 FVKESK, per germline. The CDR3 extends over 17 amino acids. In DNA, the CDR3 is TGTGCCAGCAGCCAAGGAGGTGTGGGAGGATCAAACTATGGCTACACCTTC. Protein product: CASSQGGVGGSNYGYTF.

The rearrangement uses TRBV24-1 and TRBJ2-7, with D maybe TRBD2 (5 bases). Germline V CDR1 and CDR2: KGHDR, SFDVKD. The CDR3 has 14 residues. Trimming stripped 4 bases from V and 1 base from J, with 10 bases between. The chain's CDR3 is CATSEGGRSYEQYF. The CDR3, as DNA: TGTGCCACCAGTGAGGGTGGGAGATCCTACGAGCAGTACTTC.

The CDR3 DNA follows: TGTGCCAGCAGCCAAGACCATGAGCAGTTCTTC. Protein: CASSQDHEQFF. The chain joins TRBV4-2 to TRBJ2-1; D gene ambiguous. Germline V CDR1 and CDR2: LGHNA, YNFKEQ. The CDR3 is 11 amino acids. V lost 0 bases and J lost 8, with 2 bases in between.

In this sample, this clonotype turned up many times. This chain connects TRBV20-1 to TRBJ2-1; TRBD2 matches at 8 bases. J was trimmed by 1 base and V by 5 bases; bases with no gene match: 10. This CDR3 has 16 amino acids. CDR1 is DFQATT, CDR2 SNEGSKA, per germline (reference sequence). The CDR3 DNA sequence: TGCAGTGCTGCCAGACCTACTAGCGGATCCTACAATGAGCAGTTCTTC. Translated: CSAARPTSGSYNEQFF.

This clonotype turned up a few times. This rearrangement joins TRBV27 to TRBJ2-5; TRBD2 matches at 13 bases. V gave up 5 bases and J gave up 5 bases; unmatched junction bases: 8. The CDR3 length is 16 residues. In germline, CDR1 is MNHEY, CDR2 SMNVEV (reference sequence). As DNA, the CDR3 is TGTGCCAGCAGTCCACGGACTAGCGGGAGTAAGGAGACCCAGTACTTC. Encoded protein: CASSPRTSGSKETQYF.

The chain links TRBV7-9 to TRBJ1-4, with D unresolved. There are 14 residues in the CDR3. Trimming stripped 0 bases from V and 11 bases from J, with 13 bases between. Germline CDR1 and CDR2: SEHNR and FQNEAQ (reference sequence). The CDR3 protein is CASSLAASGGKLFF. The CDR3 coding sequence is TGTGCCAGCAGCTTAGCAGCATCAGGAGGGAAACTGTTTTTT. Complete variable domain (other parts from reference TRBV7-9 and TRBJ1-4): DTGVSQNPRHKITKRGQNVTFRCDPISEHNRLYWYRQTLGQGPEFLTYFQNEAQLEKSRLLSDRFSAERPKGSFSTLEIQRTEQGDSAMYLCASSLAASGGKLFFGSGTQLSVL.

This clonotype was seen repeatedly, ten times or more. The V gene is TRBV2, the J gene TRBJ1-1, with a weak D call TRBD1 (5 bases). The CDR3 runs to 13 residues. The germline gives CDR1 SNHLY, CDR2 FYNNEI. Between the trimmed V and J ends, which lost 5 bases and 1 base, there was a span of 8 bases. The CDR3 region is CASSFQGNTEAFF. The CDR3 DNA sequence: TGTGCCAGCAGTTTCCAGGGGAACACTGAAGCTTTCTTT. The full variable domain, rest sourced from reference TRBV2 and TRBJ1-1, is EPEVTQTPSHQVTQMGQEVILRCVPISNHLYFYWYRQILGQKVEFLVSFYNNEISEKSEIFDDQFSVERPDGSNFTLKIRSTKLEDSAMYFCASSFQGNTEAFFGQGTRLTVV.

CDR3: CASSQSWGSYGYTF. CDR3 DNA: TGTGCCAGCAGCCAATCCTGGGGATCCTATGGCTACACCTTC. The V gene is TRBV3-1, the J gene TRBJ1-2; D remains unclear. Germline CDR1 reads LGHDT; CDR2 reads YNNKEL (reference sequence). CDR3 length: 14 amino acids. V lost 2 bases and J 4 bases, leaving 11 bases between the germline ends.

The CDR3 nucleotides are TGTGCCAGCAGTCCCCCCGGGGAGACCCAGTACTTC. Protein product: CASSPPGETQYF. This chain connects TRBV6-5 to TRBJ2-5; D gene ambiguous. The V and J ends lost 5 bases and 5 bases respectively, with 9 bases between them. The V gene's germline CDR1 is MNHEY and CDR2 SVGAGI. The CDR3 covers 12 residues.

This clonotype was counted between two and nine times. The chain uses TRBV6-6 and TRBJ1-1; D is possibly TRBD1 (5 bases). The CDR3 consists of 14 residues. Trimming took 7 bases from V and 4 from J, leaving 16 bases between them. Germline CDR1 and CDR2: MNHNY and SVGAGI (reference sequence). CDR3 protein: CASTDWGKGTEAFF. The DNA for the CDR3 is TGTGCCAGCACCGACTGGGGGAAAGGCACTGAAGCTTTCTTT.

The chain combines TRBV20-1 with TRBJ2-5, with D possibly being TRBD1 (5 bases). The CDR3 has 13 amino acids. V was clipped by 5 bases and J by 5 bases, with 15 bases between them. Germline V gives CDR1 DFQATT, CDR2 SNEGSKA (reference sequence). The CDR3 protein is CSAVRTSGETQYF. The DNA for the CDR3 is TGCAGTGCTGTTAGGACAAGTGGGGAGACCCAGTACTTC.

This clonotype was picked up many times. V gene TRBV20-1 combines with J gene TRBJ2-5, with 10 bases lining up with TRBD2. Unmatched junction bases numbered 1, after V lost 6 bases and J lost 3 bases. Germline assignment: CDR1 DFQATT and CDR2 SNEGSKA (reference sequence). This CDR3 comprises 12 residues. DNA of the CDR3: TGCAGTGCACTAGCGGGGAAAGAGACCCAGTACTTC. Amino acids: CSALAGKETQYF.

CDR3 loop: CASSIQASEAFF. Written as DNA, the CDR3 is TGTGCCAGCAGTATACAGGCCTCTGAAGCTTTCTTT. The gene calls are TRBV12-3 or TRBV12-4 and TRBJ1-1; maybe TRBD1 (5 bases). V lost 5 bases and J 6 bases, leaving 10 bases between the germline ends. The CDR3 consists of 12 residues.

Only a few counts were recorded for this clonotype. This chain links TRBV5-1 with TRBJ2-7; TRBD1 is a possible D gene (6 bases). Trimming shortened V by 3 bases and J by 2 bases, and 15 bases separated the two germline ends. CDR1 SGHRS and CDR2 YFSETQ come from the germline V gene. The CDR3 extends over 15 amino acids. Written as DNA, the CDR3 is TGCGCCAGCAGCTCCTCAACTACAGGGCCCTACGAGCAGTACTTC. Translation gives CASSSSTTGPYEQYF.

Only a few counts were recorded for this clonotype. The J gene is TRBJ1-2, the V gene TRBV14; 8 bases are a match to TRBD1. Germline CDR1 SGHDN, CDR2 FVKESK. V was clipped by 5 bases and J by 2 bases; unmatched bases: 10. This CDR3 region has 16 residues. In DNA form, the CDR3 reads TGTGCCAGCAGCTATTTTCGACAGGGGCGGAACTATGGCTACACCTTC. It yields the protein CASSYFRQGRNYGYTF.